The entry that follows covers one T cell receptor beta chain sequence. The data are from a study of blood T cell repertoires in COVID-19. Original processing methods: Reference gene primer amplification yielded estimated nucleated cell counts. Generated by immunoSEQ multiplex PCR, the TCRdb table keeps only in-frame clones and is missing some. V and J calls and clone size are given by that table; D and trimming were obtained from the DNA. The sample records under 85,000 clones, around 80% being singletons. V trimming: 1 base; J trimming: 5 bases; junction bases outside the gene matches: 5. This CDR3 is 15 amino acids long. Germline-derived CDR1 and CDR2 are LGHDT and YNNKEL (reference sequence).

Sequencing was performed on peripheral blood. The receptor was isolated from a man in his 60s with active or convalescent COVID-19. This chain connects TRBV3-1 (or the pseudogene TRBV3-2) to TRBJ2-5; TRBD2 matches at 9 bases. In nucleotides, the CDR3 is TGTGCCAGCAGCCAAGGGGGTCTAGCGGGGGAGACCCAGTACTTC. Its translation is CASSQGGLAGETQYF.